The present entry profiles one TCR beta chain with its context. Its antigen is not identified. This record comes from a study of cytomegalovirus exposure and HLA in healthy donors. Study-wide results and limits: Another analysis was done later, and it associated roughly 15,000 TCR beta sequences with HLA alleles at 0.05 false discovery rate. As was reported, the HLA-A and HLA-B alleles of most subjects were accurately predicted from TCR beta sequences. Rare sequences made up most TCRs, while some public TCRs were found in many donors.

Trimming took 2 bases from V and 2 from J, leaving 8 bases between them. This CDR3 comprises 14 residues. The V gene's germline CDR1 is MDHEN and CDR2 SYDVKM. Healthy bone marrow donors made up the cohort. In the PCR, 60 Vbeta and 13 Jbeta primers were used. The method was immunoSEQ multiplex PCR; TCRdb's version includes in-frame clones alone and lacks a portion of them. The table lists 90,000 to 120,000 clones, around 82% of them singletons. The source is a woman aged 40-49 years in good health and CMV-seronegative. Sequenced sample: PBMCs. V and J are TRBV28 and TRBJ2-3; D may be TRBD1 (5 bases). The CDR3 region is CASSLQGPTDTQYF. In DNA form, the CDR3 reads TGTGCCAGCAGTTTACAGGGCCCCACAGATACGCAGTATTTT.